The 10 T cell receptor beta chains below come from one sample, sequenced in a study of T-cell reconstitution after alpha-beta-depleted transplantation in children. Unique molecular identifiers were incorporated when the TCRbeta library was constructed. One entry per CDR3 protein results from TCRdb running MiXCR on the PCR reads. The sample yields around 200,000 distinct CDR3 sequences, 11% seen once. Source: PBMCs, taken before TCRalphabeta/CD19-depleted stem cell transplant. Source of these receptors: a child in the first two years of life with acute myeloid leukemia, due to receive a stem cell transplant.

This clonotype was found many times. The chain recombines TRBV14 with TRBJ2-7; perhaps TRBD1 as D (5 bases). This CDR3 contains 16 residues. The germline V gene encodes CDR1 SGHDN and CDR2 FVKESK. Trimming stripped 1 base from V and 2 bases from J, with 15 bases between. CDR3 bases: TGTGCCAGCAGCCAAGCCAGATCAGGGAAGCCCTACGAGCAGTACTTC. It translates to CASSQARSGKPYEQYF.

This clonotype was found many times. The chain combines TRBV20-1 with TRBJ2-7; tentative D call: TRBD2 (5 bases). Trimming shortened V by 0 bases and J by 1 base, and 16 bases separated the two germline ends. The CDR3 loop spans 16 amino acids. Germline-derived CDR1 and CDR2 are DFQATT and SNEGSKA (reference sequence). The CDR3 DNA follows: TGCAGTGCTAGAGAGGAAGTCGGGATGAGTTCCTACGAGCAGTACTTC. This sequence encodes CSAREEVGMSSYEQYF.

This clonotype was seen more than once but under ten times. This CDR3 reads CASSFEGDYGYTF. The CDR3 DNA is TGTGCCAGCAGCTTTGAAGGGGACTATGGCTACACCTTC. This rearrangement joins TRBV11-2 to TRBJ1-2, with D possibly TRBD1 on 5 matching bases. The CDR3 consists of 13 residues. CDR1 SGHAT and CDR2 FQNNGV come from the germline V gene. V was pared by 3 bases and J by 3 bases, with 8 bases between.

This clonotype has a count of ten or more. The chain links TRBV7-6 to TRBJ1-3; D ambiguous. Germline CDR1 reads SGHVS; CDR2 reads FNYEAQ. Trimming removed 0 bases at V and 0 bases at J, with 9 bases between. This CDR3 is built from 16 residues. CDR3 sequence reads: CASSLAFGFSGNTIYF. The CDR3 nucleotides read TGTGCCAGCAGCTTAGCGTTCGGATTCTCTGGAAACACCATATATTTT.

There are many counts of this clonotype. V and J are TRBV24-1 and TRBJ2-1; 15 bases agree with TRBD2. The CDR3 length is 16 residues. V lost 4 bases to trimming and J lost 10 bases; unmatched junction nucleotides: 7. In germline, CDR1 is KGHDR, CDR2 SFDVKD. CDR3 DNA sequence: TGTGCCACCAGTGAGGGACTAGCGGGAGGTCTTGAAGAGCAGTTCTTC. As protein: CATSEGLAGGLEEQFF.

This clonotype was recorded many times. This chain links TRBV15 with TRBJ1-4; possibly TRBD1 for D (6 bases). This CDR3 is 14 amino acids long. Germline CDR1 reads LNHNV; CDR2 reads YYDKDF (reference sequence). The ends were cut back, 0 bases at V and 6 bases at J, with 8 bases in the middle. The CDR3 DNA is TGTGCCACCAGCAGAGATGAGGGGGATGAAAAACTGTTTTTT. Protein sequence: CATSRDEGDEKLFF. The full variable domain, completed using reference TRBV15 and TRBJ1-4, is DAMVIQNPRYQVTQFGKPVTLSCSQTLNHNVMYWYQQKSSQAPKLLFHYYDKDFNNEADTPDNFQSRRPNTSFCFLDIRSPGLGDTAMYLCATSRDEGDEKLFFGSGTQLSVL.

A word on this clonotype: Possible read error: a much larger clone is one base away. V usage is TRBV30 and J usage is TRBJ2-7, with D possibly TRBD2 on 5 matching bases. V shed 0 bases and J shed 5 bases, with 20 bases lying between them. CDR3 length equals 16 residues. Germline loops: CDR1 GTSNPN, CDR2 SVGIG (reference sequence). The chain's CDR3 is CAWSVYSGIGLNEQYF. In DNA, the CDR3 is TGTGCCTGGAGTGTATATTCCGGGATAGGGCTAAACGAGCAGTACTTC.

The table lists this clonotype with many counts. V gene TRBV10-3 combines with J gene TRBJ2-7, with TRBD2 matching over 9 bases. There are 16 residues in the CDR3. Trimming removed 0 bases from V and 6 bases from J; junction bases left unmatched: 9. Germline CDR1 is ENHRY and CDR2 is SYGVKD. The CDR3 bases are TGTGCCATCAGTGAGTCCTTAAGCGGGAGGCGGAGCGAGCAGTACTTC. This encodes CAISESLSGRRSEQYF.

This clonotype was seen repeatedly, ten times or more. The chain links TRBV7-2 to TRBJ2-7, with D perhaps matching TRBD2 (6 bases). Per germline, CDR1 SGHTA and CDR2 FQGNSA. Deletions cut 1 base from V and 3 bases from J, with 16 bases between. The CDR3 consists of 16 residues. The CDR3 region has the DNA TGTGCCAGCAGCTTAGGGACTACGAGATTCCTCTACGAGCAGTACTTC. This translates into CASSLGTTRFLYEQYF. Combining the CDR3 with reference TRBV7-2 and TRBJ2-7 gives the whole variable domain GAGVSQSPSNKVTEKGKDVELRCDPISGHTALYWYRQSLGQGLEFLIYFQGNSAPDKSGLPSDRFSAERTGGSVSTLTIQRTQQEDSAVYLCASSLGTTRFLYEQYFGPGTRLTVT.

At least ten counts were recorded for this clonotype. This chain connects TRBV9 to TRBJ1-3; unclear D gene. Germline CDR1 reads SGDLS; CDR2 reads YYNGEE. V was trimmed by 1 base and J by 0 bases, leaving 5 bases between them. The CDR3 length is 14 residues. CDR3 sequence: CASSVSGSGNTIYF. The CDR3 nucleotides are TGTGCCAGCAGCGTATCCGGCTCTGGAAACACCATATATTTT.